These T cell receptor beta chains were read from a single sample in a study of blood T cell repertoires in COVID-19. Measured with immunoSEQ multiplex PCR; TCRdb has only the in-frame clones, and not every one. The sample has 70,000 to 90,000 clones, 85% seen once. Material: peripheral blood. These TCRs come from a man aged 60 to 69 with acute or convalescent COVID-19. Each CDR3 is given with its conserved first and last residue. Each record gives: J gene, D gene, clone size, V gene, CDR3 DNA, CDR3 protein. D genes are given only for firm matches. Not every row has a clone size; where given, it reads once, few, many or a size class.

TRBJ1-2 | - | once | TRBV4-3 | TGCGCCAGCAGCCAAGAGGAGAGACAGGAAAGCTATGGCTACACCTTC | CASSQEERQESYGYTF
TRBJ2-3 | - | - | TRBV7-8 | TGTGCCAGCAGCTTAGAGGCAGGGTACACAGATACGCAGTATTTT | CASSLEAGYTDTQYF
TRBJ2-1 | TRBD2 | once | TRBV7-9 | TGTGCCAGCAGCTTAAACCGGAAACTAGCGGGGGGTGTGAATGAGCAGTTCTTC | CASSLNRKLAGGVNEQFF
TRBJ1-1 | TRBD1 | - | TRBV18 | TGTGCCGGTACGGGACAGGGAAACACTGAAGCTTTCTTT | CAGTGQGNTEAFF
TRBJ2-3 | TRBD1 | - | TRBV9 | TGTGCCAGCCAACCGGGACAGGTGACAGATACGCAGTATTTT | CASQPGQVTDTQYF
TRBJ2-5 | - | - | TRBV9 | TGTGCCAGCAGCCAGGTCCCTGGAGGCCAAGAGACCCAGTACTTC | CASSQVPGGQETQYF
TRBJ2-7 | TRBD1 | - | TRBV10-3 | TGTGCCATCAGTGGACAGGGGGCTTTAACGTACGAGCAGTACTTC | CAISGQGALTYEQYF
TRBJ1-2 | TRBD1 | - | TRBV10-2 | TGCGCCAGTGACGCCGGGACAGGCTCTAACTATGGCTACACCTTC | CASDAGTGSNYGYTF
TRBJ2-7 | TRBD2 | few | TRBV10-3 | TGTGCCATCAGGACTAGCGGGGGCGAGCAGTACTTC | CAIRTSGGEQYF
TRBJ2-5 | - | - | TRBV21-1 | TGTGCCAGCAGCAAGGAGCCCCAACAGGGGGCCCTTGGAGAGACCCAGTACTTC | CASSKEPQQGALGETQYF
TRBJ2-2 | - | once | TRBV6-1 | TGTGCCAGCAGTGAAGGATTAGCAAACACCGGGGAGCTGTTTTTT | CASSEGLANTGELFF
TRBJ1-1 | TRBD1 | - | TRBV2 | TGTGCCAGCACTCTACGGACAGGGAACACTGAAGCTTTCTTT | CASTLRTGNTEAFF
TRBJ1-6 | TRBD1 | - | TRBV25-1 | TGTGCCAGCAGTGAAACGGGACAGAATAATTCACCCCTCCACTTT | CASSETGQNNSPLHF
TRBJ2-1 | TRBD2 | - | TRBV2 | TGTGCCAGCAGAAAAGCGGGAGGCCGAGGGTGGGAGCAGTTCTTC | CASRKAGGRGWEQFF
TRBJ2-7 | - | - | TRBV15 | TGTGCCACCAGCAGAGAACTTGGGCAGTCCTACGAGCAGTACTTC | CATSRELGQSYEQYF
TRBJ2-1 | TRBD1 | - | TRBV4-3 | TGCGCCAGCAGCCAAGGACAGGGAAGCGGCAATGAGCAGTTCTTC | CASSQGQGSGNEQFF
TRBJ2-1 | TRBD2 | - | TRBV7-2 | TGTGCCAGCAGCTTAGCGCGGGGGGGGCCAGGCAATGAGCAGTTCTTC | CASSLARGGPGNEQFF
TRBJ1-1 | - | - | TRBV9 | TGTGCCAGCAGCGCAACGACAGGGAACACTGAAGCTTTCTTT | CASSATTGNTEAFF
TRBJ2-7 | TRBD1 | - | TRBV18 | TGTGCCAGTTGCCGGGACAGGGACGAGCAGTACTTC | CASCRDRDEQYF
TRBJ2-3 | TRBD2 | - | TRBV7-3 | TGTGCCAGCAGCTTAACAGGACTAGTAGAAGATACGCAGTATTTT | CASSLTGLVEDTQYF
TRBJ2-5 | - | - | TRBV14 | TGTGCCAGCAGCCAAGGTCGGGGTAGCCAGACCCAGTACTTC | CASSQGRGSQTQYF
TRBJ2-7 | TRBD1 | - | TRBV7-9 | TGTGCCAGCAGCTTATCAGCGGGACAGGGGATAAACGAGCAGTACTTC | CASSLSAGQGINEQYF
TRBJ2-5 | - | - | TRBV18 | TGTGCCAGCTCACCAAGTAACCCAGGGCGAGAGACCCAGTACTTC | CASSPSNPGRETQYF
TRBJ1-2 | TRBD1 | - | TRBV15 | TGTGCCACCAGACGACAGGGCGGTACCTATGGCTACACCTTC | CATRRQGGTYGYTF
TRBJ2-3 | - | - | TRBV7-9 | TGTGCCAGCAGCACACGGGGTTCCTTCTACGATACGCAGTATTTT | CASSTRGSFYDTQYF
TRBJ2-3 | TRBD2 | - | TRBV5-4 | TGTGCCAGCAGCTTAGCGGGGGATACAGATACGCAGTATTTT | CASSLAGDTDTQYF
TRBJ1-2 | - | - | TRBV5-1 | TGCGCCAGCAGCTTGTTGGGGGGGAATGGCTACACCTTC | CASSLLGGNGYTF
TRBJ2-5 | - | - | TRBV19 | TGTGCCAGTAGTATAGGACAGGCCCCTAAAGAGACCCAGTACTTC | CASSIGQAPKETQYF
TRBJ2-7 | - | - | TRBV19 | TGTGCCAGTAGTCCGACAGGAGCCTCCTACGAGCAGTACTTC | CASSPTGASYEQYF
TRBJ2-6 | TRBD2 | few | TRBV3-1/TRBV3-2 | TGTGCCAGCAGCCAAGTGGGGACTAGCGGGAGGGCTGGGGCCAACGTCCTGACTTTC | CASSQVGTSGRAGANVLTF
TRBJ1-2 | - | few | TRBV29-1 | TGCAGCGTTGAAGACACAGGGAACTATGGCTACACCTTC | CSVEDTGNYGYTF
TRBJ2-3 | TRBD1 | - | TRBV5-6 | TGTGCCAGCAGCTCGGACAGGGACAATCCTAGCACAGATACGCAGTATTTT | CASSSDRDNPSTDTQYF
TRBJ2-5 | TRBD2 | - | TRBV13 | TGTGCCAGCACCCTAGAGCGGGGGGGCCGGGAGACCCAGTACTTC | CASTLERGGRETQYF
TRBJ2-6 | - | once | TRBV9 | TGTGCCAGCGGGACTCTGGCAGCTGGGACCAACGTCCTGACTTTC | CASGTLAAGTNVLTF
TRBJ1-2 | - | few | TRBV30 | TGTGCCTGGAGCGGAGTGCGGGCTACGTATGGCTACACCTTC | CAWSGVRATYGYTF
TRBJ2-2 | - | - | TRBV15 | TGTGCCACCAGCACATCACTAGTTTGGAGCACCGGGGAGCTGTTTTTT | CATSTSLVWSTGELFF
TRBJ1-2 | TRBD1 | - | TRBV5-5 | TGTGCCAGCCGCAACGAACCGGGACAGATTAACTATGGCTACACCTTC | CASRNEPGQINYGYTF
TRBJ2-3 | - | - | TRBV12-3/TRBV12-4 | TGTGCCAGCAGTTCGGGACACCTTTTGCAGTATTTT | CASSSGHLLQYF
TRBJ2-5 | - | - | TRBV27 | TGTGCCAGCAGTCGGAGACTACAAGAGACCCAGTACTTC | CASSRRLQETQYF
TRBJ2-1 | - | - | TRBV6-5 | TGTGCCAGCACAGTCCTTCAGGGAGGACATGAGCAGTTCTTC | CASTVLQGGHEQFF
TRBJ1-4 | - | - | TRBV5-6 | TGTGCCAGCAGCTTCCCAGCGGGCAAAAATGAAAAACTGTTTTTT | CASSFPAGKNEKLFF
TRBJ1-6 | - | - | TRBV30 | TGTGCCTGGAGTGTACTTGGAGGCAATTCACCCCTCCACTTT | CAWSVLGGNSPLHF